This TCR beta chain stems from a study of siplizumab effects on memory and regulatory T cells (dated by TCRdb to between 2018 and 2021). Looking at the study overall: The study looked at the effect of siplizumab, an anti-CD2 antibody, on alloreactive T-cell subsets in allogeneic mixed lymphocyte reactions made from human PBMCs. Paper-wide results and their limitations: The suppressive function of proliferating Tregs from siplizumab cultures was not functionally confirmed. Because sequences below about 10^-5 frequency were poorly captured, only a minor fraction of alloreactive clones could be mapped to unstimulated subsets. Siplizumab significantly lowered the cumulative frequency of alloreactive sequences that could be traced to unstimulated CD4+ memory T cells. For roughly 75-96% of proliferating CD4+ or CD8+ clones, no naive or memory phenotype could be assigned. Unstimulated naive T cells appeared more diverse than memory T cells, and naive cells seemed to contribute substantially to the alloresponse. Among mappable alloreactive CD4+ clones, an average Treg-derived fraction of over 60% was observed with siplizumab, compared with 25% to 30% in control reactions.

Libraries were made using the immunoSEQ multiplex PCR assay. The deep sequencing platform assayed about 10^5 TCR templates per sample. Genomic DNA extracted from sorted T cells was used for TCRbeta CDR3 sequencing. On the study's bioinformatics: The R programming language was used for the clonal analysis of the TCRbeta CDR3 data. Alloreactive CD4+ and CD8+ clones were identified by comparing unstimulated samples to CFSE-low samples taken after the reaction. Alloreactive CD4+ clones were assigned to regulatory or non-regulatory origin by matching sequences to sorted unstimulated Treg and non-Treg repertoires. TCRdb stores this immuneACCESS table with in-frame sequences only. Part of the clones is absent; in the studies checked, under half of the shortfall reflects unresolved V genes, and no reason is known for the rest. V and J calls and clone size come straight from that table; D and trimming were deduced from the DNA. Counted in this sample were over 60,000 clones; around 90% of them appeared once. The biggest ten clones account for roughly 28% of the sample.

As regards this clone: What this receptor recognizes is not known. Per-base qualities were not stored, and no clone one base away is much larger.

From a lookup of the germline V gene (reference sequence), CDR1 and CDR2 are SGHNT and YYREEE. The CDR3 covers 13 residues, taking in both the cysteine and the phenylalanine. The entry retains the CDR3 DNA only, 39 bases that are in frame from base 1. V drops 2 bases and J drops 4 bases, leaving 10 bases in between. TCRbeta CDR3 sequencing was performed on sorted unstimulated T cells and on proliferating T cells recovered from mixed lymphocyte reactions. Fresh whole blood from 9 to 10 HLA-typed healthy donors served as the source for isolating PBMCs. Sequenced sample: CD8+ T cells sorted from blood. This TCR was sampled from a human donor in good health. The chain is made from TRBV5-4 and TRBJ2-7; the D gene is possibly TRBD1 or TRBD2, each agreeing over 6 bases. CDR3 loop: CASSLGGTYEQYF. In nucleotide form, the sequence is TGTGCCAGCAGCTTAGGGGGGACTTACGAGCAGTACTTC.